These T cell receptor beta chains were read from a single sample in a study of T cell responses to AZD1222 COVID-19 vaccine. Sequencing was performed with immunoSEQ multiplex PCR; in TCRdb, only in-frame clones are kept and a portion is missing. The sample records under 95,000 clones, 75% to 90% being singletons. The material sequenced was peripheral blood, taken on day 0 of AZD1222 vaccination. Receptors were obtained from an adult in good health. Each CDR3 is given with its conserved first and last residue. Fields, in order: clone size, V gene, CDR3 length, D gene, J gene, CDR3 protein, CDR3 DNA. D genes are given only for firm matches. The listing skips clone size in some rows; elsewhere it reads once, few, many or a size class.

-	TRBV28	15	TRBD2	TRBJ2-5	CASTLTQRGSSTQYF	TGTGCCAGCACCCTAACGCAGCGGGGATCGTCGACCCAGTACTTC
-	TRBV5-1	14	-	TRBJ2-7	CASSFYDSGGEQYF	TGCGCCAGCAGCTTTTATGACAGTGGTGGGGAGCAGTACTTC
once	TRBV6-5	14	-	TRBJ2-7	CASNPGTTYYEQYF	TGTGCCAGCAACCCAGGGACGACATACTACGAGCAGTACTTC
once	TRBV19	19	TRBD2	TRBJ2-6	CASFPAGGRPLAGANVLTF	TGTGCCAGTTTTCCAGCGGGAGGAAGGCCGTTAGCTGGGGCCAACGTCCTGACTTTC
-	TRBV5-4	19	-	TRBJ2-3	CASSFRSFRTVTSTDTQYF	TGTGCCAGCAGCTTCCGCTCGTTTCGGACAGTTACTAGCACAGATACGCAGTATTTT
once	TRBV18	13	-	TRBJ1-1	CASSPLREGEAFF	TGTGCCAGCTCACCCCTTAGGGAAGGTGAAGCTTTCTTT
-	TRBV11-1	12	-	TRBJ1-2	CASSLDRRGYTF	TGTGCCAGCAGCTTAGACCGGCGGGGCTACACCTTC
-	TRBV21-1	18	-	TRBJ1-6	CASSKEVGVTADNSPLHF	TGTGCCAGCAGCAAAGAGGTGGGTGTCACAGCCGACAATTCACCCCTCCACTTT
-	TRBV11-3	14	-	TRBJ1-5	CASRTGWINQPQHF	TGTGCCAGCAGGACAGGATGGATCAATCAGCCCCAGCATTTT
-	TRBV12-5	14	TRBD1	TRBJ2-4	CASGLGQGKNIQYF	TGTGCTAGTGGTTTGGGACAGGGAAAAAACATTCAGTACTTC
-	TRBV7-2	14	-	TRBJ2-7	CASSPMMDGYEQYF	TGTGCCAGCAGCCCGATGATGGACGGGTACGAGCAGTACTTC
-	TRBV2	13	-	TRBJ2-5	CASSERRQETQYF	TGTGCCAGCAGTGAGAGACGACAAGAGACCCAGTACTTC
once	TRBV10-3	13	TRBD1	TRBJ1-5	CAISDGAGGKQHF	TGTGCCATCAGTGACGGTGCAGGGGGGAAACAGCATTTT
-	TRBV9	15	TRBD1	TRBJ2-1	CASSPGTGSYNEQFF	TGTGCCAGCAGCCCCGGGACAGGGTCCTACAATGAGCAGTTCTTC
few	TRBV7-6	17	TRBD2	TRBJ2-5	CASSSPLLAGRGETQYF	TGTGCCAGCAGCTCTCCCTTACTAGCGGGACGTGGGGAGACCCAGTACTTC
-	TRBV19	15	-	TRBJ2-1	CASSIERSSYNEQFF	TGTGCCAGTAGTATAGAAAGGAGCTCCTACAATGAGCAGTTCTTC
-	TRBV7-8	13	TRBD2	TRBJ2-7	CASASGRVEEQYF	TGTGCCAGCGCTAGCGGGAGGGTAGAAGAGCAGTACTTC
few	TRBV30	13	-	TRBJ1-1	CAWSVQRNTEAFF	TGTGCCTGGAGTGTACAAAGAAACACTGAAGCTTTCTTT
-	TRBV27	15	-	TRBJ2-7	CASRYQGISPYEQYF	TGTGCCAGCAGGTATCAAGGGATTTCTCCCTACGAGCAGTACTTC
-	TRBV19	15	-	TRBJ1-3	CASYEDRISGNTIYF	TGTGCCAGTTATGAGGACAGAATCTCTGGAAACACCATATATTTT
-	TRBV27	13	-	TRBJ2-7	CASGHPISYEQYF	TGTGCCAGCGGGCACCCTATCTCCTACGAGCAGTACTTC
-	TRBV11-2	13	-	TRBJ1-1	CASSLDEGTEAFF	TGTGCCAGCAGCTTAGATGAAGGCACTGAAGCTTTCTTT
once	TRBV6-5	14	TRBD1	TRBJ1-4	CASSWGQGGEKLFF	TGTGCCAGCAGTTGGGGACAGGGAGGAGAAAAACTGTTTTTT
-	TRBV19	16	TRBD1	TRBJ2-7	CASSGRGQGVRHEQYF	TGTGCCAGTAGTGGCAGAGGACAGGGTGTACGCCACGAGCAGTACTTC
-	TRBV27	15	TRBD1	TRBJ2-2	CASKETGSNTGELFF	TGTGCCAGCAAAGAGACAGGGTCGAACACCGGGGAGCTGTTTTTT
few	TRBV7-9	15	TRBD1	TRBJ1-6	CASSLAGTGNSPLHF	TGTGCCAGCAGCTTAGCGGGGACAGGGAATTCACCCCTCCACTTT
-	TRBV9	15	-	TRBJ2-1	CASSVAGTSRIEQFF	TGTGCCAGCAGCGTGGCCGGGACTTCCCGCATTGAGCAGTTCTTC
-	TRBV4-1	16	TRBD2	TRBJ2-2	CASSHPIAGHTGELFF	TGCGCCAGCAGCCATCCCATAGCGGGACACACCGGGGAGCTGTTTTTT
-	TRBV30	14	-	TRBJ2-7	CAWNKRAFLYEQYF	TGTGCCTGGAATAAGCGGGCCTTCCTCTACGAGCAGTACTTC
once	TRBV19	15	TRBD1	TRBJ1-3	CASSPNRGFGNTIYF	TGTGCCAGTAGCCCGAACAGGGGCTTTGGAAACACCATATATTTT
once	TRBV4-2	14	-	TRBJ1-1	CASSRSLMNTEAFF	TGTGCCAGCAGTCGGAGCTTAATGAACACTGAAGCTTTCTTT